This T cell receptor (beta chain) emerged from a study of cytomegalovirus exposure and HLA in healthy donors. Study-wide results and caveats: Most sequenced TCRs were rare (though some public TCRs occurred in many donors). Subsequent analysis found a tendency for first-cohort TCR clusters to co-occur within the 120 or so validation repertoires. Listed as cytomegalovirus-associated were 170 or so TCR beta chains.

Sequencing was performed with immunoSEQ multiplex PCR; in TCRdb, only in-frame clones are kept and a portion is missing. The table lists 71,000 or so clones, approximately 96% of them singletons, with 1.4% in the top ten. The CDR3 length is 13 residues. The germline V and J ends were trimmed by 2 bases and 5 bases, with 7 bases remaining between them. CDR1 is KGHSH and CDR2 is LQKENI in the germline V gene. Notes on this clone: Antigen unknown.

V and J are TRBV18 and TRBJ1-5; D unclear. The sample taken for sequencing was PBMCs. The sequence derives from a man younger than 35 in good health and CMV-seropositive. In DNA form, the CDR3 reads TGTGCCAGCTCACCAAATTCAGATCAGCCCCAGCATTTT. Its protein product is CASSPNSDQPQHF.